This T cell receptor (beta chain) is from a study of beta chain features in type 1 diabetes. Study-wide results and caveats: All four CD4+ subsets of Type 1 diabetes patients contained TCRB CDR3s that were moderately but significantly shorter. A potential influence of HLA type upon TCRB rearrangement remained unresolved herein.

CD4+ naive, central memory, regulatory and stem cell-like memory subsets were isolated by sorting on CD45RO/CCR7/CD25/CD127/CD95/CD27. The germline V gene has CDR1 ENHRY and CDR2 SYGVKD. Unmatched junction bases numbered 11, after V lost 10 bases and J lost 4 bases. This CDR3 region has 15 residues. Remarks on this clone: Its antigen is undetermined.

Since all of the isolated RNA was reverse transcribed, expressed TCRB transcripts were what got sequenced. Libraries were prepared by immunoSEQ multiplex PCR; TCRdb keeps only in-frame clonotypes and omits some of them. Of around 250,000 clones listed, approximately 14% are singletons. This chain joins TRBV10-3 and TRBJ2-3; 10 bases match TRBD1. This sequence originates from a woman aged 40 to 50 in good health. What was sequenced was naive CD4+ T cells from blood. CDR3: CATRGQGFTADTQYF. The CDR3 region has the DNA TGTGCCACGAGGGGACAGGGGTTCACCGCAGATACGCAGTATTTT.